The source of this T cell receptor beta chain is a study of CD8 T cells in ankylosing spondylitis. Per the germline V gene, CDR1 is DFQATT and CDR2 is SNEGSKA (reference sequence). The CDR3 has 15 residues. V shed 0 bases, J shed 2 bases, and the junction held 6 bases outside the gene matches. The study, taken as a whole, reports: A TCR beta motif of eight or nine highly homologous variants seemed to mark ankylosing spondylitis blood.

The sample holds many counts of this clonotype. No antigen is known for it. TCRdb independently ran MiXCR on the 5' RACE reads; one entry per CDR3 protein. The sample lists 200,000 to 250,000 distinct CDR3 sequences, about 6.7% seen once, with about 14% in the top ten. Sequenced material: blood, either unsorted or a sorted T cell fraction (not recorded which). V gene TRBV20-1 combines with J gene TRBJ2-7; 8 bases align to TRBD1. The TCR originated in a male donor with ankylosing spondylitis. This chain's CDR3 is CSARESGQGTYEQYF. The CDR3 bases are TGCAGTGCTAGAGAGAGCGGACAGGGTACCTACGAGCAGTACTTC.